This T cell receptor beta chain stems from a study of T cell repertoires in cytomegalovirus infection (dated by TCRdb to between 2017 and 2020). For the wider study: Donor HLA type was relevant to the analysis, as public TCR beta signatures indicated carriage of CMV infection together with the matching HLA type.

General findings and caveats noted by the study authors: Carriers of CMV infection plus the relevant HLA type were discriminated by the cumulative frequency of public TCR beta family members in the study cohort and in an independent approximately 360-donor cohort. The ex vivo response was dominated by HLA-C-restricted CMV-specific TCR beta clonotypes, and the single most frequent clonotype in two of eight donors was supplied by these HLA-C-restricted clonotypes.

In the case of this clonotype: What this receptor recognizes is not known. Base qualities were left out, and no much larger clone turns up one base away.

V is cut back by 0 bases and J by 1 base, with 3 bases in the junction unmatched. As encoded in the germline V gene, CDR1 is SGHTS while CDR2 is YDEGEE. The CDR3 measures 17 amino acids from cysteine to phenylalanine. Only the CDR3 DNA stays, 51 bases, in frame from base 1. For sequencing, an Illumina HiSeq 1500 was employed. Through fastp at Q25 and MiXCR, TCRdb rebuilt clones from the public reads, retaining in-frame beta chains. Identical CDR3 proteins give one entry, which carries the most common genes and DNA. In all, the sample holds under 200,000 distinct CDR3 sequences, and 28% of those were seen once. Roughly 29% of the sample belongs to the ten largest clones.

The V and J genes are TRBV5-8 and TRBJ1-5; a stretch of 11 junction bases matches TRBD1. This clonotype was sampled from a human donor in good health (CMV status not recorded). Some clones in this sample may be carry-over from other donors' samples. The sample taken for sequencing was PBMCs. The DNA is as follows: TGTGCCAGCAGCTTGGGGACAGGGGGCGCAAGCAATCAGCCCCAGCATTTT. This yields the protein CASSLGTGGASNQPQHF.